These T cell receptor beta chains were read from a single sample in a study of OX40 agonist ivuxolimab in advanced cancers. Measured with immunoSEQ multiplex PCR; TCRdb has only the in-frame clones, and not every one. The sample has roughly 38,000 clones, approximately 90% seen once. The sequenced sample was CD4+ or CD8+ T cells sorted from blood, obtained in a trial of the OX40 agonist ivuxolimab. These receptors were collected from an adult with an advanced solid tumor such as melanoma, head and neck, liver or kidney cancer. Each CDR3 is given with its conserved first and last residue. Each record gives: D gene, V gene, clone size, J gene, CDR3 DNA, CDR3 protein. A D gene is named only where the DNA matches it firmly. Clone size, where shown, is once, few, many, or a class for clones that have expanded.

D: NA
V: TRBV7-2
size: medium-sized
J: TRBJ2-2
DNA: TGTGCCAGCAAGGATACTCCCGGGGAGCTGTTTTTT
CDR3: CASKDTPGELFF

D: NA
V: TRBV19
size: NA
J: TRBJ2-7
DNA: TGTGCCAGTAGTAACCTCTACGAGCAGTACTTC
CDR3: CASSNLYEQYF

D: NA
V: TRBV19
size: few
J: TRBJ1-6
DNA: TGTGCCAGTAGTATTCGGTCGGGAGGTTCACCCCTCCACTTT
CDR3: CASSIRSGGSPLHF

D: NA
V: TRBV7-7
size: NA
J: TRBJ2-3
DNA: TGTGCCAGCAGCTCCCGGGACTCAACAGATACGCAGTATTTT
CDR3: CASSSRDSTDTQYF

D: TRBD1
V: TRBV11-2
size: NA
J: TRBJ1-2
DNA: TGTGCCAGCAGCGTTAACAGGGGCGTTAACTATGGCTACACCTTC
CDR3: CASSVNRGVNYGYTF

D: NA
V: TRBV21-1
size: NA
J: TRBJ2-3
DNA: TGTGCCAGCAGCAAATCGCTGACAGGGTCCCAACGCCGACAGGGTTCCACAGATACGCAGTATTTT
CDR3: CASSKSLTGSQRRQGSTDTQYF

D: NA
V: TRBV4-1
size: NA
J: TRBJ1-2
DNA: TGCGCCAGCAGCTTCTCGGAGGCGGCAACTAACTATGGCTACACCTTC
CDR3: CASSFSEAATNYGYTF

D: NA
V: TRBV6-1
size: NA
J: TRBJ2-3
DNA: TGTGCCAGCAGGTCCGCAGATACGCAGTATTTT
CDR3: CASRSADTQYF

D: NA
V: TRBV19
size: NA
J: TRBJ2-6
DNA: TGTGCCAGTATTAATTGGGGTGTCTCTGGGGCCAACGTCCTGACTTTC
CDR3: CASINWGVSGANVLTF

D: NA
V: TRBV20-1
size: NA
J: TRBJ2-1
DNA: TGCAGTGCTCCTCTAGCGCCTGAGCAGTTCTTC
CDR3: CSAPLAPEQFF

D: TRBD2
V: TRBV7-8
size: NA
J: TRBJ2-5
DNA: TGTGCCAGCAGCCGTGGCGGGGGACAAGAGACCCAGTACTTC
CDR3: CASSRGGGQETQYF

D: TRBD1
V: TRBV2
size: NA
J: TRBJ1-3
DNA: TGTGCCAGCAGTCCCAGGGGGGGGTCTGGAAACACCATATATTTT
CDR3: CASSPRGGSGNTIYF

D: TRBD1
V: TRBV9
size: once
J: TRBJ2-7
DNA: TGTGCCAGCAGCGTAGGACAGGGGGCCTACGAGCAGTACTTC
CDR3: CASSVGQGAYEQYF

D: TRBD1
V: TRBV18
size: once
J: TRBJ1-1
DNA: TGTGCCAGCTCACCACCGTGGACAGGGGCTGAAGCTTTCTTT
CDR3: CASSPPWTGAEAFF

D: NA
V: TRBV11-2
size: NA
J: TRBJ2-7
DNA: TGTGCCAGCAGCTTATGGATTACAGGGCTCGAGCAGTACTTC
CDR3: CASSLWITGLEQYF

D: NA
V: TRBV2
size: NA
J: TRBJ1-1
DNA: TGTGCCATCACTGCTTGGACGGGGGGAGCTTTCTTT
CDR3: CAITAWTGGAFF

D: TRBD2
V: TRBV10-3
size: NA
J: TRBJ2-1
DNA: TGTGCCATCAAGGGAGTTAGCGGGGGGGACGATGAGCAGTTCTTC
CDR3: CAIKGVSGGDDEQFF

D: TRBD1
V: TRBV10-1
size: once
J: TRBJ2-7
DNA: TGCGCCAGCAGTGAGAACAGGGGCTACGAGCAGTACTTC
CDR3: CASSENRGYEQYF

D: TRBD2
V: TRBV11-2
size: NA
J: TRBJ2-5
DNA: TGTGCCAGCAGCTCGAACGCGGGGGGCCAAGAGACCCAGTACTTC
CDR3: CASSSNAGGQETQYF

D: TRBD1
V: TRBV11-1
size: NA
J: TRBJ2-5
DNA: TGTGCCAGCAGCTTAGCGTTTGGGACAGGGCCTTTGCAAGAGACCCAGTACTTC
CDR3: CASSLAFGTGPLQETQYF

D: NA
V: TRBV5-4
size: NA
J: TRBJ2-3
DNA: TGTGCCAGCAGCTTGAGTGTCGGAGCCAGCCTGCAGTATTTT
CDR3: CASSLSVGASLQYF

D: TRBD2
V: TRBV4-1
size: NA
J: TRBJ2-2
DNA: TGCGCCAGCAACCGGGAGGGTGGCACCGGGGAGCTGTTTTTT
CDR3: CASNREGGTGELFF

D: TRBD2
V: TRBV10-3
size: NA
J: TRBJ2-1
DNA: TGTGCCATCAGTGAGCCACTAGCGGGAGAAATCAATGAGCAGTTCTTC
CDR3: CAISEPLAGEINEQFF

D: NA
V: TRBV7-2
size: NA
J: TRBJ2-3
DNA: TGTGCCAGCAGACCCGCCGGCACAGATACGCAGTATTTT
CDR3: CASRPAGTDTQYF

D: NA
V: TRBV6-5
size: NA
J: TRBJ1-2
DNA: TGTGCCAGCACGCCTGCCGGGGACTATGGCTACACCTTC
CDR3: CASTPAGDYGYTF

D: NA
V: TRBV7-8
size: NA
J: TRBJ2-1
DNA: TGTGCCAGCAGCTTAATTTCGGTCCATGAGCAGTTCTTC
CDR3: CASSLISVHEQFF

D: NA
V: TRBV6-5
size: NA
J: TRBJ1-3
DNA: TGTGCCAGCAGTTCTCCCCCCTCTGGAAACACCATATATTTT
CDR3: CASSSPPSGNTIYF

D: TRBD2
V: TRBV25-1
size: NA
J: TRBJ2-2
DNA: TGTGCCAGCAGTCTCTCTAGCGGGAGTGGGGAGCTGTTTTTT
CDR3: CASSLSSGSGELFF

D: NA
V: TRBV20-1
size: NA
J: TRBJ2-3
DNA: TGCAGTGCTAGGCTTGGACTTACGCAGTATTTT
CDR3: CSARLGLTQYF

D: TRBD1
V: TRBV30
size: NA
J: TRBJ1-5
DNA: TGTGCCTGGAGTGCAACCCCCGGGACAGGGGGCCGTCAGCCCCAGCATTTT
CDR3: CAWSATPGTGGRQPQHF

D: TRBD2
V: TRBV19
size: NA
J: TRBJ2-7
DNA: TGTGCCAGTAGTCTCGGGAGGGACTACGAGCAGTACTTC
CDR3: CASSLGRDYEQYF

D: NA
V: TRBV25-1
size: NA
J: TRBJ1-6
DNA: TGTGCCAGCAGTGATTTGGGGGGCCTGGGGAATTCACCCCTCCACTTT
CDR3: CASSDLGGLGNSPLHF

D: TRBD2
V: TRBV11-2
size: NA
J: TRBJ2-1
DNA: TGTGCCAGCAGCTTAGCCCCCGGACTAGCGGGAGATCATGAGCAGTTCTTC
CDR3: CASSLAPGLAGDHEQFF

D: NA
V: TRBV6-4
size: NA
J: TRBJ1-4
DNA: TGTGCCATCCACCACAGGGTTTGGGCAAAAGGCACTAATGAAAAACTGTTTTTT
CDR3: CAIHHRVWAKGTNEKLFF

D: TRBD1
V: TRBV7-9
size: NA
J: TRBJ1-1
DNA: TGTGCCAGCACGGGACAGCAAACTTGGATGAACACTGAAGCTTTCTTT
CDR3: CASTGQQTWMNTEAFF

D: NA
V: TRBV19
size: NA
J: TRBJ2-1
DNA: TGTGCCAGTACCATGGCAGCCTACTCCTACAATGAGCAGTTCTTC
CDR3: CASTMAAYSYNEQFF

D: NA
V: TRBV5-1
size: NA
J: TRBJ2-1
DNA: TGCGCCAGCAGCTTGGGACTAGACAATGCTTACAATGAGCAGTTCTTC
CDR3: CASSLGLDNAYNEQFF

D: NA
V: TRBV7-3
size: NA
J: TRBJ1-3
DNA: TGTGCCAGCAGCTTAGGCGCGAACACTGGAAACACCATATATTTT
CDR3: CASSLGANTGNTIYF

D: NA
V: TRBV30
size: NA
J: TRBJ2-3
DNA: TGTGCCTGGAACGTTCTCACAGATACGCAGTATTTT
CDR3: CAWNVLTDTQYF

D: NA
V: TRBV15
size: few
J: TRBJ1-3
DNA: TGTGCCACCAGGGTGGGGAGGGCGACTGGAAACACCATATATTTT
CDR3: CATRVGRATGNTIYF

D: NA
V: TRBV29-1
size: NA
J: TRBJ2-2
DNA: TGCAGCGTTGGGTCGGTTGGCGGTTTCACCGGGGAGCTGTTTTTT
CDR3: CSVGSVGGFTGELFF

D: NA
V: TRBV5-1
size: NA
J: TRBJ2-3
DNA: TGCGCCAGCAGTCAGGGTCGAAGCTCAGATACGCAGTATTTT
CDR3: CASSQGRSSDTQYF

D: TRBD1
V: TRBV10-3
size: NA
J: TRBJ1-2
DNA: TGTGCCATCACCGAGGCAGGGGGCGCGGGTGGCTACACCTTC
CDR3: CAITEAGGAGGYTF

D: TRBD1
V: TRBV10-1
size: few
J: TRBJ2-2
DNA: TGCGCCAGCAGCTGGGGACAGGGGAACACCGGGGAGCTGTTTTTT
CDR3: CASSWGQGNTGELFF

D: NA
V: TRBV6-6
size: NA
J: TRBJ2-7
DNA: TGTGCCAGCAGTTACTACGGCGGTCTGGAGCAGTACTTC
CDR3: CASSYYGGLEQYF

D: NA
V: TRBV11-3
size: NA
J: TRBJ2-7
DNA: TGTGCCAGCAGCTTAGGGCGAGGCGAGCAGTACTTC
CDR3: CASSLGRGEQYF

D: NA
V: TRBV5-1
size: NA
J: TRBJ2-2
DNA: TGCGCCAGCAGCTTGGCGGGGACGCCGAACACCGGGGAGCTGTTTTTT
CDR3: CASSLAGTPNTGELFF

D: NA
V: TRBV5-6
size: NA
J: TRBJ1-1
DNA: TGTGCCAGCAGCTCCGACACCTCTGAAGCTTTCTTT
CDR3: CASSSDTSEAFF

D: NA
V: TRBV5-1
size: once
J: TRBJ1-3
DNA: TGCGCCAGCAGCAGGGCCCCGACCGCCGCTTCTGGAAACACCATATATTTT
CDR3: CASSRAPTAASGNTIYF

D: TRBD1
V: TRBV5-8
size: NA
J: TRBJ2-7
DNA: TGTGCCAGCAGCCCCATGACAGGGGCGAACGAGCAGTACTTC
CDR3: CASSPMTGANEQYF

D: NA
V: TRBV7-9
size: few
J: TRBJ1-2
DNA: TGTGCCAGCAGCTTAGCGCAAGGACGGGGCTACACCTTC
CDR3: CASSLAQGRGYTF

D: NA
V: TRBV7-2
size: few
J: TRBJ2-3
DNA: TGTGCCAGCAGCCCGGACTACACAGATACGCAGTATTTT
CDR3: CASSPDYTDTQYF

D: NA
V: TRBV2
size: NA
J: TRBJ1-6
DNA: TGTGCCAGCAGTGAACGACTGTATAATTCACCCCTCCACTTT
CDR3: CASSERLYNSPLHF